This entry lists 32 T cell receptor beta chains sequenced from one sample in a study of T cell responses to AZD1222 COVID-19 vaccine. Sequencing used immunoSEQ multiplex PCR; TCRdb keeps in-frame clones, though not all of them. Here the sample spans roughly 99,000 clones, roughly nine tenths being singletons. Sequencing was performed on peripheral blood, taken on day 0 of AZD1222 vaccination. The receptors stem from an adult in good health.

The gene calls are TRBV18 and TRBJ1-1, with D tentatively TRBD1 (6 bases). The CDR3 is 15 amino acids. Germline V gene data show CDR1 as KGHSH and CDR2 as LQKENI. V gave up 3 bases and J gave up 4 bases, with 15 bases separating them. DNA for the CDR3: TGTGCCAGCTCACCTGAAGCTACAGGGAGCACTGAAGCTTTCTTT. Protein sequence: CASSPEATGSTEAFF. The full variable domain, its missing parts supplied by reference TRBV18 and TRBJ1-1, is NAGVMQNPRHLVRRRGQEARLRCSPMKGHSHVYWYRQLPEEGLKFMVYLQKENIIDESGMPKERFSAEFPKEGPSILRIQQVVRGDSAAYFCASSPEATGSTEAFFGQGTRLTVV.

This chain links TRBV19 with TRBJ2-2; weak D call: TRBD2 (5 bases). The CDR3 covers 14 residues. Trimming shortened V by 7 bases and J by 1 base, and 10 bases separated the two germline ends. CDR1 and CDR2 (germline): LNHDA, SQIVND (reference sequence). The CDR3 nucleotides read TGTGCCAGTAAAGTTGGAGGGAACACCGGGGAGCTGTTTTTT. Protein sequence: CASKVGGNTGELFF.

The chain is built from TRBV9 and TRBJ2-5, with D perhaps matching TRBD1 or TRBD2 (5 bases each). The germline gives CDR1 SGDLS, CDR2 YYNGEE. This CDR3 contains 14 residues. V was pared by 4 bases and J by 2 bases, with 12 bases between. The CDR3 protein is CASSPSGAQETQYF. Written as DNA, the CDR3 is TGTGCCAGCAGCCCATCCGGGGCGCAAGAGACCCAGTACTTC.

The sample holds one count of this clone. The rearrangement links TRBV9 to TRBJ1-1; a possible D gene is TRBD1 (6 bases). This CDR3 comprises 15 residues. Germline loops: CDR1 SGDLS, CDR2 YYNGEE. Trimming removed 4 bases from V and 0 bases from J, with 13 bases in between. CDR3 loop: CASSPQGTMNTEAFF. DNA of the CDR3: TGTGCCAGCAGCCCTCAGGGGACCATGAACACTGAAGCTTTCTTT.

Written as DNA, the CDR3 is TGTGCCAGCAGCCGGGAGGCAGGGAGCGGAAACACCATATATTTT. It codes for CASSREAGSGNTIYF. The genes are TRBV2 and TRBJ1-3, with TRBD1 as a possible D gene (5 bases). Germline V gene lookup returns CDR1 SNHLY and CDR2 FYNNEI. The CDR3 is made up of 15 amino acids. The V end lost 6 bases, the J end lost 4 bases, and 16 bases lay between the germline ends.

This clone turned up a few times. The rearrangement uses TRBV6-6 and TRBJ2-1; tentatively, D is TRBD1 or TRBD2 (5 bases each). CDR3 size: 14 residues. V lost 6 bases, J lost 10 bases, and 19 bases lay in between. CDR1 and CDR2 (germline): MNHNY, SVGAGI (reference sequence). The CDR3 loop is CASSPGTTSGEQFF. CDR3 in DNA: TGTGCCAGCAGCCCCGGGACCACCTCGGGGGAGCAGTTCTTC.

V usage is TRBV19 and J usage is TRBJ1-5, with D possibly matching TRBD1 (6 bases). The V gene's germline CDR1 is LNHDA and CDR2 SQIVND (reference sequence). V lost 6 bases and J 6 bases, leaving 15 bases between the germline ends. CDR3 length equals 14 residues. The DNA for the CDR3 is TGTGCCAGTAGGGGACAACCGGGGGGTCAGCCCCAGCATTTT. Translated, it gives CASRGQPGGQPQHF.

The chain employs TRBV7-2 and TRBJ2-5, with D maybe TRBD1 (6 bases). The CDR3 spans 16 residues. The germline V gene has CDR1 SGHTA and CDR2 FQGNSA. Trimming took off 1 base at V and 5 bases at J, with 17 bases between the two ends. The CDR3 protein is CASSLGIRTEGETQYF. CDR3 in DNA: TGTGCCAGCAGCTTAGGTATTCGGACAGAGGGGGAGACCCAGTACTTC. The full variable domain, in which reference TRBV7-2 and TRBJ2-5 provide the parts outside the CDR3, is GAGVSQSPSNKVTEKGKDVELRCDPISGHTALYWYRQSLGQGLEFLIYFQGNSAPDKSGLPSDRFSAERTGGSVSTLTIQRTQQEDSAVYLCASSLGIRTEGETQYFGPGTRLLVL.

This clone was picked up a small number of times. V is TRBV19 and J is TRBJ1-2; a weak D match, TRBD1 (6 bases). The CDR3 length is 12 residues. Germline V gene sequence: CDR1 LNHDA, CDR2 SQIVND (reference sequence). The V and J ends lost 5 bases and 8 bases respectively, with 12 bases between them. CDR3 in amino acids: CASSGRGGGYTF. DNA of the CDR3: TGTGCCAGTAGTGGCAGGGGAGGAGGCTACACCTTC. The entire variable domain, with the rest obtained from reference TRBV19 and TRBJ1-2, is as follows: DGGITQSPKYLFRKEGQNVTLSCEQNLNHDAMYWYRQDPGQGLRLIYYSQIVNDFQKGDIAEGYSVSREKKESFPLTVTSAQKNPTAFYLCASSGRGGGYTFGSGTRLTVV.

V usage is TRBV30 and J usage is TRBJ1-3; 10 bases map to TRBD1. Germline trimming cut 2 bases from V and 0 bases from J; bases unmatched to any gene: 7. CDR1 is GTSNPN and CDR2 is SVGIG in the germline V gene (reference sequence). The length of the CDR3 is 17 residues. CDR3 bases: TGTGCCTGGAGTCGAGGACAGGGGGGATACTCTGGAAACACCATATATTTT. Its protein product is CAWSRGQGGYSGNTIYF.

The CDR3 reads CASSPRFSGRVSTGELFF. CDR3 nucleotide sequence: TGTGCCAGCAGCCCCCGTTTTAGCGGGAGGGTGAGCACCGGGGAGCTGTTTTTT. The rearrangement uses TRBV9 and TRBJ2-2, with 11 bases fitting TRBD2. The V gene end was trimmed by 4 bases and the J gene end by 4 bases; junction bases not matched to a gene: 12. The length of the CDR3 is 18 residues. Germline lookup yields CDR1 SGDLS and CDR2 YYNGEE. Drawing the rest from reference TRBV9 and TRBJ2-2, the complete variable domain is DSGVTQTPKHLITATGQRVTLRCSPRSGDLSVYWYQQSLDQGLQFLIQYYNGEERAKGNILERFSAQQFPDLHSELNLSSLELGDSALYFCASSPRFSGRVSTGELFFGEGSRLTVL.

The rearrangement links TRBV4-2 to TRBJ1-4; 8 bases map to TRBD1. The CDR3 covers 18 residues. J lost 2 bases, V lost 1 base, and 9 bases had no gene match. Germline lookup yields CDR1 LGHNA and CDR2 YNFKEQ. CDR3 bases: TGTGCCAGCAGCCAAGCCCAGACAGGGGATGCCACTAATGAAAAACTGTTTTTT. Translated, it gives CASSQAQTGDATNEKLFF.

The chain joins TRBV3-1 (or the pseudogene TRBV3-2) to TRBJ2-2; no definite D call. The V and J ends lost 0 bases and 0 bases respectively, with 11 bases between them. This CDR3 is 17 amino acids long. Germline assignment: CDR1 LGHDT and CDR2 YNNKEL (reference sequence). CDR3 in amino acids: CASSQDQNVANTGELFF. The CDR3 DNA reads as TGTGCCAGCAGCCAAGATCAGAACGTAGCGAACACCGGGGAGCTGTTTTTT.

The genes are TRBV7-8 and TRBJ2-1, with 11 bases fitting TRBD2. The length of the CDR3 is 16 residues. The J segment lost 6 bases and the V segment lost 5 bases, leaving 9 bases of the junction unmatched. Germline V gene lookup returns CDR1 SGHVS and CDR2 FQNEAQ. The CDR3 protein is CASSKVAGGPFNEQFF. The DNA for the CDR3 is TGTGCCAGCAGCAAGGTAGCGGGAGGGCCCTTCAATGAGCAGTTCTTC. Supplemented by reference TRBV7-8 and TRBJ2-1, the full variable domain reads GAGVSQSPRYKVAKRGQDVALRCDPISGHVSLFWYQQALGQGPEFLTYFQNEAQLDKSGLPSDRFFAERPEGSVSTLKIQRTQQEDSAVYLCASSKVAGGPFNEQFFGPGTRLTVL.

The genes are TRBV27 and TRBJ1-3; D perhaps matches TRBD1 (5 bases). Germline CDR1 MNHEY, CDR2 SMNVEV (reference sequence). This CDR3 is 14 amino acids long. Trimming removed 5 bases from V and 11 bases from J, with 19 bases in between. This CDR3 is CASSPLTTGGAIYF. DNA of the CDR3: TGTGCCAGCAGTCCATTAACCACTGGGGGGGCCATATATTTT.

This chain links TRBV28 with TRBJ2-2; 7 positions agree with TRBD1. Germline CDR1 MDHEN, CDR2 SYDVKM. The CDR3 is 16 residues long. Losses at the gene ends were 7 bases for V and 6 bases for J; bases not matched to a gene: 14. The CDR3 reads CASMGWATGSAGELFF. The DNA of the CDR3 is TGTGCCAGCATGGGTTGGGCGACAGGGTCGGCCGGGGAGCTGTTTTTT. Variable domain in full (rest from reference TRBV28 and TRBJ2-2): DVKVTQSSRYLVKRTGEKVFLECVQDMDHENMFWYRQDPGLGLRLIYFSYDVKMKEKGDIPEGYSVSREKKERFSLILESASTNQTSMYLCASMGWATGSAGELFFGEGSRLTVL.

Only one count was recorded for this clone. The chain carries TRBV7-2 and TRBJ2-7, with a tentative D call TRBD2 (6 bases). The germline V gene encodes CDR1 SGHTA and CDR2 FQGNSA. The CDR3 totals 9 residues. The DNA of the CDR3 is TGTGTTGCGGGAAAGAAGCAGTACTTC. Its protein product is CVAGKKQYF.

The chain employs TRBV5-1 and TRBJ2-7; 8 nucleotides match TRBD1. V was clipped by 4 bases and J by 3 bases; unmatched bases: 6. The CDR3 contains 14 residues. Germline V gene lookup returns CDR1 SGHRS and CDR2 YFSETQ. CDR3 DNA sequence: TGCGCCAGCAGCATCGACGGGACAGGCTACGAGCAGTACTTC. It is translated as CASSIDGTGYEQYF.

This chain connects TRBV29-1 to TRBJ1-4; D is unclear. In germline, CDR1 is SQVTM, CDR2 ANQGSEA. The CDR3 has 13 residues. V dropped 1 base and J dropped 4 bases, with 7 bases sitting between them. The CDR3 loop reads CSVEGPSNEKLFF. The CDR3 region has the DNA TGCAGCGTTGAAGGACCGAGTAATGAAAAACTGTTTTTT.

The V call is TRBV19, the J call TRBJ1-1; TRBD1 is a possible D gene (5 bases). V lost 4 bases, J lost 4 bases, and 13 bases lay in between. The CDR3 covers 14 residues. From germline, CDR1 is LNHDA and CDR2 SQIVND (reference sequence). CDR3 bases: TGTGCCAGTAGTAGCCCCCCCGGGGCCACTGAAGCTTTCTTT. The encoded protein is CASSSPPGATEAFF.

The sample holds one count of this clone. The chain is built from TRBV7-3 and TRBJ2-2; TRBD2 matches at 8 bases. The germline gives CDR1 SGHTA, CDR2 FQGTGA. The length of the CDR3 is 16 residues. J was trimmed by 4 bases and V by 5 bases; bases with no gene match: 9. In DNA form, the CDR3 reads TGTGCCAGCAGCCCCGCGGGAGGCCGGAGCACCGGGGAGCTGTTTTTT. Translated: CASSPAGGRSTGELFF.

The rearrangement joins TRBV5-1 to TRBJ2-5; 8 bases match TRBD1. V shed 0 bases and J 0 bases; nucleotides not matched to a gene: 4. Per the germline V gene, CDR1 is SGHRS and CDR2 is YFSETQ. This CDR3 has 16 amino acids. This CDR3 reads CASSLGGQGYQETQYF. The CDR3 nucleotides are TGCGCCAGCAGCTTGGGAGGACAGGGTTACCAAGAGACCCAGTACTTC.

The CDR3 region has the DNA TGTGCCAGCAGGAATGGTGGGACGGCAACTAATGAAAAACTGTTTTTT. Encoded protein: CASRNGGTATNEKLFF. V and J are TRBV5-4 and TRBJ1-4, with D possibly TRBD1 on 5 matching bases. The CDR3 is made up of 16 amino acids. Germline lookup yields CDR1 SGHNT and CDR2 YYREEE (reference sequence). V dropped 5 bases and J dropped 0 bases, with 14 bases sitting between them.

V is TRBV11-3 and J is TRBJ2-2; no clear D. Germline assignment: CDR1 SGHNT and CDR2 YENEEA. V dropped 1 base and J dropped 0 bases, with 6 bases sitting between them. This CDR3 has 15 residues. The chain's CDR3 is CASSLVVANTGELFF. CDR3 in DNA: TGTGCCAGCAGCTTAGTAGTGGCGAACACCGGGGAGCTGTTTTTT.

The chain recombines TRBV7-3 with TRBJ1-1; D not certain. V was cut by 0 bases and J by 3 bases, with 8 bases left in between. The CDR3 extends over 14 amino acids. Germline V gives CDR1 SGHTA, CDR2 FQGTGA. The CDR3, as DNA: TGTGCCAGCAGCTTAACCGTCGGGGACACTGAAGCTTTCTTT. This translates into CASSLTVGDTEAFF.

The J gene is TRBJ1-3, the V gene TRBV19; weak D call: TRBD1 (5 bases). The CDR3 contains 17 residues. Germline V lookup: CDR1 LNHDA, CDR2 SQIVND (reference sequence). The DNA for the CDR3 is TGTGCTTCAACTCCCCCCCGACAAAGGGGAATGGGGAACACCATATATTTT. This gives the protein CASTPPRQRGMGNTIYF.

The rearrangement joins TRBV19 to TRBJ2-2, with 8 bases fitting TRBD2. In germline, CDR1 is LNHDA, CDR2 SQIVND (reference sequence). V trimming: 6 bases; J trimming: 5 bases; junction bases outside the gene matches: 8. The length of the CDR3 is 15 residues. The CDR3 sequence: CASRREVGETGELFF. CDR3 nucleotides: TGTGCCAGTAGGCGGGAGGTAGGAGAGACCGGGGAGCTGTTTTTT.

The chain links TRBV11-3 to TRBJ1-5; D is perhaps TRBD1 (6 bases). Trimming removed 5 bases from V and 8 bases from J, with 13 bases in between. CDR3 length equals 13 residues. CDR1 and CDR2 (germline): SGHNT, YENEEA. CDR3 sequence: CASSEGGEKPQHF. CDR3 coding DNA: TGTGCCAGCAGCGAAGGGGGGGAGAAGCCCCAGCATTTT. The entire variable domain, with the rest obtained from reference TRBV11-3 and TRBJ1-5, is as follows: EAGVVQSPRYKIIEKKQPVAFWCNPISGHNTLYWYLQNLGQGPELLIRYENEEAVDDSQLPKDRFSAERLKGVDSTLKIQPAELGDSAVYLCASSEGGEKPQHFGDGTRLSIL.

J is TRBJ2-1 and V is TRBV6-6, with D perhaps assigned TRBD1 or TRBD2 (6 bases each). The CDR3 length is 14 residues. The V gene's germline CDR1 is MNHNY and CDR2 SVGAGI (reference sequence). Deletions cut 0 bases from V and 6 bases from J, with 9 bases between. CDR3 nucleotide sequence: TGTGCCAGCAGTTACTCGGGGGGCGGCAATGAGCAGTTCTTC. It translates to CASSYSGGGNEQFF.

The CDR3 nucleotides are TGCGCCAGCTCCAAGGGACAGTCTAATGAAAAACTGTTTTTT. Protein sequence: CASSKGQSNEKLFF. The chain carries TRBV4-3 and TRBJ1-4; 7 bases fit TRBD1. Looked up from germline, CDR1 is LGHNA and CDR2 is YSLEER. There are 14 residues in the CDR3. V lost 8 bases and J lost 3; bases outside the gene matches: 6.

V gene TRBV3-1 (or the pseudogene TRBV3-2) combines with J gene TRBJ2-5; 10 bases are shared with TRBD1. V shed 1 base, J shed 6 bases, and the junction held 11 bases outside the gene matches. Looked up from germline, CDR1 is LGHDT and CDR2 is YNNKEL (reference sequence). CDR3 length: 17 amino acids. This CDR3 is CASSQGVVDRGMKTQYF. The CDR3 DNA reads TGTGCCAGCAGCCAAGGGGTTGTGGACAGGGGGATGAAGACCCAGTACTTC.

This clone was counted a single time. The rearrangement links TRBV5-1 to TRBJ2-1; 9 bases fit TRBD2. J was trimmed by 5 bases and V by 4 bases; bases with no gene match: 4. The CDR3 is 14 residues long. Germline V lookup: CDR1 SGHRS, CDR2 YFSETQ. The CDR3 loop is CASSLAGSNNEQFF. In DNA, the CDR3 is TGCGCCAGCAGCCTAGCGGGATCAAACAATGAGCAGTTCTTC. The full variable domain, completed using reference TRBV5-1 and TRBJ2-1, is KAGVTQTPRYLIKTRGQQVTLSCSPISGHRSVSWYQQTPGQGLQFLFEYFSETQRNKGNFPGRFSGRQFSNSRSEMNVSTLELGDSALYLCASSLAGSNNEQFFGPGTRLTVL.